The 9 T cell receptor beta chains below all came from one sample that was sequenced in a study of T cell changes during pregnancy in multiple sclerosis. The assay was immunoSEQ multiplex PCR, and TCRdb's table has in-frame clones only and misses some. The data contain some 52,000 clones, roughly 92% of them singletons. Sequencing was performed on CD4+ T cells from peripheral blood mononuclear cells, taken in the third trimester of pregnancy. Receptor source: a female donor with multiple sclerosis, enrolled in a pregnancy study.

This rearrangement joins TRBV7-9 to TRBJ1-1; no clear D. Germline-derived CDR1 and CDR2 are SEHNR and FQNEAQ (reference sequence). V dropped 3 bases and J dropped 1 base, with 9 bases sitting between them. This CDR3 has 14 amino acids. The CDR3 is CASSFLAGNTEAFF. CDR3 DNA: TGTGCCAGCAGCTTTTTAGCGGGGAACACTGAAGCTTTCTTT.

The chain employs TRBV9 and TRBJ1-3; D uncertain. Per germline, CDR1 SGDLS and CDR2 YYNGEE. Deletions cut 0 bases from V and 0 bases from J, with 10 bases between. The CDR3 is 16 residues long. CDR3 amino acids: CASSVAESPSGNTIYF. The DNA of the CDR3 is TGTGCCAGCAGCGTAGCCGAGTCCCCCTCTGGAAACACCATATATTTT.

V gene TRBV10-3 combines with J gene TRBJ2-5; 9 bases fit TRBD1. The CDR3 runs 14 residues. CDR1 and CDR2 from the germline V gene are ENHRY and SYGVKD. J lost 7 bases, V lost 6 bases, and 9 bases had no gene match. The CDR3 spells CAIRDTRGQGTQYF. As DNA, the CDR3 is TGTGCCATCAGGGATACTAGGGGACAGGGGACCCAGTACTTC.

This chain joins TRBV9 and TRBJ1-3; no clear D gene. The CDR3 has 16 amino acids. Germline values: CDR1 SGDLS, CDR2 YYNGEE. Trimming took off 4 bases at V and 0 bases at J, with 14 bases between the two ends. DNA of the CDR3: TGTGCCAGCAGCCCCTCAGACTGGAGCTCTGGAAACACCATATATTTT. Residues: CASSPSDWSSGNTIYF.

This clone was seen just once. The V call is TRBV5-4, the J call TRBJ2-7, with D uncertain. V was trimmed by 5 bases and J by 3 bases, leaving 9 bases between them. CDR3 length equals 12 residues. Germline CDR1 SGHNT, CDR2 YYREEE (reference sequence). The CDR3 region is CASSHLNYEQYF. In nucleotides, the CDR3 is TGTGCCAGCAGTCACCTAAACTACGAGCAGTACTTC. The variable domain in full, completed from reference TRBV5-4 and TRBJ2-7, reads ETGVTQSPTHLIKTRGQQVTLRCSSQSGHNTVSWYQQALGQGPQFIFQYYREEENGRGNFPPRFSGLQFPNYSSELNVNALELDDSALYLCASSHLNYEQYFGPGTRLTVT.

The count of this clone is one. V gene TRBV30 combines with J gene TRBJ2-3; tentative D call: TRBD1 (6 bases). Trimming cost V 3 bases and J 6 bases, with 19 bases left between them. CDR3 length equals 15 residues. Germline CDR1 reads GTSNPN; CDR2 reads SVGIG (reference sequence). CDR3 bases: TGTGCCTGGAGGGCCTCCAGCCACAGGGACGATACGCAGTATTTT. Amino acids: CAWRASSHRDDTQYF. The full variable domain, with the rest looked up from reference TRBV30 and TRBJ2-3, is SQTIHQWPATLVQPVGSPLSLECTVEGTSNPNLYWYRQAAGRGLQLLFYSVGIGQISSEVPQNLSASRPQDRQFILSSKKLLLSDSGFYLCAWRASSHRDDTQYFGPGTRLTVL.

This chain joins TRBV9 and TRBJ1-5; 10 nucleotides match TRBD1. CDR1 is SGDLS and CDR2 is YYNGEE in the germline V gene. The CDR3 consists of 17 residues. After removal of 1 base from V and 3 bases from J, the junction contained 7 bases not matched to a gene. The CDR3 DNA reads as TGTGCCAGCAGCGTAAGCCCGGGACAGGGGTACAATCAGCCCCAGCATTTT. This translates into CASSVSPGQGYNQPQHF.

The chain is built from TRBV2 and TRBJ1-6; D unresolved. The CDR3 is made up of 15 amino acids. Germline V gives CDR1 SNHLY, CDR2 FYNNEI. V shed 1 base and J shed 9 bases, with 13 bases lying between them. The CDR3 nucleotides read TGTGCCAGCAGTGAAGAGTGGGTAGCAGCTTCACCCCTCCACTTT. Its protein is CASSEEWVAASPLHF.

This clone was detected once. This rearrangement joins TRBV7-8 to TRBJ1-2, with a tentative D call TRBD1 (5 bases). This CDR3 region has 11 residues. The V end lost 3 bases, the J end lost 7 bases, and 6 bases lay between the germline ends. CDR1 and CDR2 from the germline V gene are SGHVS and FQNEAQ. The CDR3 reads CASSLGGGYTF. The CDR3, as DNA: TGTGCCAGCAGCTTGGGGGGTGGCTACACCTTC.